The rows below give T cell receptor beta chains drawn from one sample of a study of PD-L1 blockade in urothelial cancer. Method: immunoSEQ multiplex PCR; TCRdb's copy keeps in-frame clones and lacks some. The sample has 50,000 or so clones, approximately 84% seen once; the top ten hold under 11%. The sample was PBMCs, taken around atezolizumab (anti-PD-L1) treatment. These TCRs come from a man aged 55 to 70 with urothelial cancer. CDR3s include the opening cysteine and the closing phenylalanine or tryptophan.

v_call	j_call	cdr3_aa
TRBV4-1	TRBJ1-4	CASSRGPQGATNEKLFF
TRBV28	TRBJ2-7	CATTGTGGYEQYF
TRBV18	TRBJ2-3	CASSPGGASTQYF
TRBV2	TRBJ1-3	CASSEAAGNIKGNTIYF
TRBV10-3	TRBJ2-2	CAISGLGTNTGELFF
TRBV11-3	TRBJ2-1	CASSLATPTGEQFF
TRBV15	TRBJ2-3	CATSRDSRLAGENTDTQYF
TRBV7-9	TRBJ1-2	CASSQARGIANYGYTF
TRBV7-2	TRBJ1-2	CASSHSGQNYGYTF
TRBV11-2	TRBJ2-3	CASGSGGDTDTQYF